This T cell receptor (beta chain) was captured by sequencing in a study of blood T cells in healthy people across ages. Together with a sample-barcoded 5' primer, a J-beta primer mix was included in a second PCR lasting about 6 to 11 cycles. In TCRdb, the 5' RACE reads were re-called with MiXCR into one record per CDR3 protein. The data contain 450,000 to 700,000 distinct CDR3 sequences, 25% to 30% of them singletons. The sequencing input was blood. This clonotype was sampled from a woman aged 70-85 years in good health.

The CDR3 nucleotides read TGCAGTGCTAGGAACCCCTCGACAGGGGGGAACACTGAAGCTTTCTTT. Residues: CSARNPSTGGNTEAFF. The V gene is TRBV20-1, the J gene TRBJ1-1, with TRBD1 identical over 9 bases. CDR1 is DFQATT and CDR2 is SNEGSKA in the germline V gene (reference sequence). After removal of 3 bases from V and 1 base from J, the junction contained 9 bases not matched to a gene. The CDR3 runs to 16 residues.